Listed below are T cell receptor beta chains from one sample, sequenced in a study of blood T cell repertoires in COVID-19. Only in-frame clones appear in the TCRdb table, and some are missing; sequencing was by immunoSEQ multiplex PCR. Seen here are 200,000 to 250,000 clones, over 75% observed once, and the top ten hold roughly 3%. Source material: PBMCs or T cells enriched from blood (not recorded which). These receptors all stem from a woman aged 18-30 years in a cohort exposed to, infected with or recovered from COVID-19 (not recorded which). Each CDR3 is given with its conserved first and last residue. The D gene is left open where the match is weak. Rows give clone size only sometimes, using once, few, many, or a class for an expanded clone.

j_call d_call clone_size v_call cdr3_aa cdr3_nt
TRBJ1-6 - - TRBV28 CAGGAGDSPLHF TGTGCCGGCGGGGCGGGTGATTCACCCCTCCACTTT
TRBJ2-2 TRBD2 - TRBV23-1 CASRPLAGGLNTGELFF TGCGCCAGCAGACCACTAGCGGGAGGGCTTAACACCGGGGAGCTGTTTTTT
TRBJ1-4 TRBD1 once TRBV19 CASSPSGQPNEKLFF TGTGCCAGTAGCCCCTCGGGACAGCCTAATGAAAAACTGTTTTTT
TRBJ2-7 - once TRBV5-1 CASSLDARYEQYF TGCGCCAGCAGCTTGGACGCGCGCTACGAGCAGTACTTC
TRBJ1-5 - - TRBV6-5 CASSYTRHQPQHF TGTGCCAGCAGTTACACTAGGCATCAGCCCCAGCATTTT
TRBJ2-7 TRBD2 - TRBV2 CASSGLANSYEQYF TGTGCCAGCAGTGGACTAGCGAACTCCTACGAGCAGTACTTC
TRBJ1-2 TRBD1 - TRBV2 CASSEADRGHNYGYTF TGTGCCAGCAGTGAAGCGGACAGGGGACATAACTATGGCTACACCTTC
TRBJ2-1 - - TRBV7-3 CASSLGGSSNNEQFF TGTGCCAGCAGCTTGGGGGGTTCGAGCAACAATGAGCAGTTCTTC
TRBJ2-6 - - TRBV19 CASSTDSTGANVLTF TGTGCCAGTAGTACCGACAGTACTGGGGCCAACGTCCTGACTTTC
TRBJ1-6 - - TRBV14 CASSATGLDSPLHF TGTGCCAGCAGCGCTACAGGGCTCGATTCACCCCTCCACTTT
TRBJ1-3 - - TRBV29-1 CSVGTASGNTIYF TGCAGCGTTGGAACAGCCTCTGGAAACACCATATATTTT
TRBJ1-4 TRBD1 - TRBV27 CASRPPGQGWEKLFF TGTGCCAGCAGACCACCAGGACAGGGATGGGAAAAACTGTTTTTT
TRBJ2-7 TRBD2 - TRBV19 CASNTGLADYEQYF TGTGCCAGTAACACGGGACTAGCTGACTACGAGCAGTACTTC
TRBJ1-5 - - TRBV6-1 CASSEDRGTLNQPQHF TGTGCCAGCAGTGAAGATCGGGGTACACTCAATCAGCCCCAGCATTTT
TRBJ1-2 - - TRBV19 CASSPQGYGYTF TGTGCCAGTAGCCCTCAGGGCTATGGCTACACCTTC
TRBJ1-2 TRBD1 - TRBV24-1 CATSDFDRGQGYTF TGTGCCACCAGTGACTTTGACAGGGGGCAAGGCTACACCTTC
TRBJ2-3 TRBD2 - TRBV13 CASSLGWTSGTDTQYF TGTGCCAGCAGCTTAGGGTGGACTAGCGGGACGGATACGCAGTATTTT
TRBJ2-3 - once TRBV19 CASSPDPGGFSTDTQYF TGTGCCAGTAGTCCCGACCCTGGAGGGTTCAGCACAGATACGCAGTATTTT
TRBJ2-1 TRBD1 - TRBV9 CASSVGTGYNEQFF TGTGCCAGCAGCGTCGGGACAGGGTACAATGAGCAGTTCTTC
TRBJ2-7 TRBD1 - TRBV11-3 CASSSLTGATYEQYF TGTGCCAGCAGCTCGTTGACAGGGGCCACCTACGAGCAGTACTTC
TRBJ1-5 - once TRBV28 CASSYGAQPQHF TGTGCCAGCAGTTATGGGGCTCAGCCCCAGCATTTT
TRBJ2-5 - - TRBV29-1 CSVDGAQVQMAQYF TGCAGCGTTGATGGGGCACAGGTCCAAATGGCCCAGTACTTC
TRBJ2-5 TRBD2 few TRBV6-5 CASLSAGGAQETQYF TGTGCCTCGCTCTCAGCCGGGGGGGCCCAAGAGACCCAGTACTTC
TRBJ1-2 - - TRBV2 CASRADILDDYGYTF TGTGCCAGCAGGGCGGACATACTGGACGACTATGGCTACACCTTC
TRBJ1-1 - - TRBV6-5 CASGGTGLKAFF TGTGCCAGCGGGGGCACAGGGCTAAAAGCTTTCTTT
TRBJ2-1 TRBD2 - TRBV11-2 CASSFPRRAGEYNEQFF TGTGCCAGCAGCTTCCCCCGACGGGCGGGGGAGTACAATGAGCAGTTCTTC
TRBJ2-1 - - TRBV30 CAWSVLTTSYNEQFF TGTGCCTGGAGTGTACTGACAACATCCTACAATGAGCAGTTCTTC
TRBJ1-4 - - TRBV29-1 CSVRGGNQKLFF TGCAGCGTTAGGGGGGGAAATCAAAAACTGTTTTTT
TRBJ2-4 TRBD2 - TRBV15 CATSPEWGSGGQNIQYF TGTGCCACCAGCCCCGAGTGGGGTAGCGGGGGCCAAAACATTCAGTACTTC
TRBJ1-2 - - TRBV19 CASSSGQSSIGYTF TGTGCCAGTAGTAGTGGACAGTCCTCTATTGGCTACACCTTC
TRBJ1-5 - - TRBV5-1 CASSYSPAFRPQHF TGCGCCAGCAGCTACAGTCCCGCCTTCCGCCCCCAGCATTTT
TRBJ2-2 - once TRBV11-2 CASSLETGINTGELFF TGTGCCAGCAGCTTAGAAACAGGGATAAACACCGGGGAGCTGTTTTTT
TRBJ2-7 TRBD1 - TRBV15 CATSREGQGSSYEQYF TGTGCCACCAGCAGAGAGGGACAGGGCAGCTCCTACGAGCAGTACTTC
TRBJ2-1 - - TRBV5-1 CASSFRDPHNEQFF TGCGCCAGCAGCTTTCGGGATCCCCACAATGAGCAGTTCTTC
TRBJ1-2 - - TRBV6-5 CASSPRRFSYGYTF TGTGCCAGCAGTCCCCGCCGGTTTAGCTATGGCTACACCTTC
TRBJ2-1 TRBD1 - TRBV11-2 CASQRGTGAKGEQFF TGTGCCAGTCAACGAGGGACAGGGGCGAAGGGTGAGCAGTTCTTC
TRBJ2-7 - - TRBV28 CASSLNPSDIYEQYF TGTGCCAGCAGTTTAAACCCTAGCGATATTTACGAGCAGTACTTC
TRBJ2-1 TRBD2 - TRBV5-1 CASSTQREKRYNEQFF TGCGCCAGCAGCACCCAGCGGGAGAAGAGGTACAATGAGCAGTTCTTC
TRBJ2-7 - once TRBV7-6 CASSNTHEQYF TGTGCCAGCAGCAACACCCACGAGCAGTACTTC
TRBJ2-2 - - TRBV6-5 CASRRTGPGELFF TGTGCCAGCAGACGGACTGGTCCCGGGGAGCTGTTTTTT